This section outlines one TCR beta chain sequence together with its context. A quantity of about 0.5 to 1 ug RNA underwent reverse transcription using random hexamers. Via MiXCR, TCRdb re-called the immunoSEQ multiplex PCR reads, giving one row per CDR3 protein. The sample yields fewer than 350,000 distinct CDR3 sequences, around nine tenths seen once. The V gene end was trimmed by 4 bases and the J gene end by 1 base; junction bases not matched to a gene: 18. The CDR3 extends over 19 amino acids. CDR1 SGHTA and CDR2 FQGNSA come from the germline V gene. The data were taken from a study of CD8 T cells in Susac syndrome. The multiple sclerosis control group was made up of treatment-naive patients with stable or active relapsing-remitting disease.

What was sequenced was CD8+ T cells from PBMCs. This receptor was obtained from a human donor with multiple sclerosis. This chain connects TRBV7-2 to TRBJ2-7; 8 positions match TRBD1. The CDR3 protein is CASSSFPNSSGGSSYEQYF. The CDR3 DNA reads TGTGCCAGCAGCTCCTTTCCCAACAGCTCAGGGGGCTCTTCCTACGAGCAGTACTTC. The variable domain in full, completed from reference TRBV7-2 and TRBJ2-7, reads GAGVSQSPSNKVTEKGKDVELRCDPISGHTALYWYRQSLGQGLEFLIYFQGNSAPDKSGLPSDRFSAERTGGSVSTLTIQRTQQEDSAVYLCASSSFPNSSGGSSYEQYFGPGTRLTVT.